The clone carrying this TCR beta chain was seen many times. The antigen remains undetermined. This entry comes from a study of T cells in Graves' hyperthyroidism and ophthalmopathy. Germline V gene sequence: CDR1 SGHRS, CDR2 YFSETQ. This CDR3 spans 16 amino acids. With 1 base removed from V and 2 bases from J, the gap between germline ends came to 12 bases. Study-wide points: Expanded thyroid clonotypes (above 0.001) were mostly also found in blood.

It was RNA transcripts that yielded the amplified TCR beta CDR3 regions. HTBI primers were the set used in a first-round RT-PCR of the TCR CDR3. TCRdb called the multiplex PCR reads again in MiXCR, with one record for every CDR3 protein. Of around 620,000 distinct CDR3 sequences in the sample, about 43% were seen once. Uncontrolled infection, other autoimmune disease, pregnancy and lactation each barred patients from inclusion. Clinicians diagnosed patients from clinical symptoms, serum thyroxine and TRAb, thyroid ultrasound and orbital computed tomography. The sequence was collected from an adult woman with Graves' disease, either hyperthyroidism or ophthalmopathy (not recorded which). The rearrangement uses TRBV5-1 and TRBJ2-2, with D uncertain. The specimen was peripheral blood or thyroid tissue (not recorded which). This CDR3 is CASSLRAATNTGELFF. For the CDR3, the DNA is TGCGCCAGCAGCTTGAGAGCCGCGACAAACACCGGGGAGCTGTTTTTT.